This T cell receptor (beta chain) is from a study of shared clonotypes between healthy human individuals. Study-wide background: Donors were two women and a few men aged 18 to 49.

It was CD45RO-negative cells, positively selected for CCR7, that made up naive CD8 cells, with terminally differentiated effector memory CD45RA+ cells excluded. Recent vaccinations or acute infections were absent in the healthy HIV-negative adult donors. Profiling relied on immunoSEQ multiplex PCR, and the TCRdb table lists in-frame clones only, not all of them. The sample consists of about 590,000 clones, nearly 97% of them appearing once. The sequence came from a woman in her thirties in good health. The sample taken for sequencing was naive CD8+ T cells sorted from blood.

This CDR3 reads CASSLAGLAGDNEQFF. In nucleotides, the CDR3 is TGTGCCAGCAGCTTAGCGGGACTAGCGGGAGACAATGAGCAGTTCTTC. This chain connects TRBV7-3 to TRBJ2-1; 14 positions match TRBD2. The CDR3 contains 16 residues. Germline lookup yields CDR1 SGHTA and CDR2 FQGTGA. V dropped 2 bases and J dropped 5; count of bases not matched to a gene: 2.